The clone carrying this T cell receptor beta chain was seen a handful of times. The same CDR3 also results from other DNA sequences found in this sample. The ends were cut back, 4 bases at V and 2 bases at J, with 11 bases in the middle. Germline lookup yields CDR1 SGHDN and CDR2 FVKESK. CDR3 size: 14 residues. This entry is derived from a study of T cell responses to AZD1222 COVID-19 vaccine. Measured with immunoSEQ multiplex PCR; TCRdb has only the in-frame clones, and not every one. The sample yields some 170,000 clones, roughly nine tenths seen once. The chain employs TRBV14 and TRBJ1-2; a weak D match, TRBD1 (6 bases). Specimen: peripheral blood, collected on day 0 of AZD1222 vaccination. This clonotype was sampled from an adult in good health. The CDR3 loop is CASSPGGGNYGYTF. CDR3 bases: TGTGCCAGCAGCCCGGGGGGGGGCAACTATGGCTACACCTTC. The full variable domain, completed using reference TRBV14 and TRBJ1-2, is EAGVTQFPSHSVIEKGQTVTLRCDPISGHDNLYWYRRVMGKEIKFLLHFVKESKQDESGMPNNRFLAERTGGTYSTLKVQPAELEDSGVYFCASSPGGGNYGYTFGSGTRLTVV.